This entry is about one TCR beta chain. The target of this receptor is not known. Qualities for individual bases were not recorded, and no much larger clone is one base off. These data belong to a study of blood T cell repertoires in COVID-19 (TCRdb year 2020). General notes on the study: Samples covering the acute and convalescent phases of COVID-19 were provided by collaborators in the United States, Italy and Spain. The prospective study material was composed of cDNA or gDNA derived from T cells, B-cell-depleted T cells, or PBMCs. Subjects who had been exposed to COVID-19, were actively infected with it, or had recovered from it provided the deeply sampled blood TCRbeta repertoires that made up the dataset. The repertoires were released in a freely available public database meant as a resource for research on the immune response to SARS-CoV-2. The samples were drawn from two sources: the first 160 participants of the ongoing ImmuneRACE study, and about 1,300 subjects contributed by 6 global collaborators. Nearly every sample came with metadata listing a de-identified subject ID, COVID-19 status, age in years and sex. Where available, HLA class I and class II types were obtained from metadata supplied by the sample provider rather than from assay-based typing. What the research found in general, with its limitations: The amount of clinical and demographic metadata varied by source and participant and was provided uncurated.

TCRbeta CDR3 regions were amplified from genomic DNA by means of the immunoSEQ Assay, a bias-controlled multiplex PCR. From the authors' description of their analysis: Nucleated cell counts per sample were estimated from amplification of reference gene primers within the assay. Sequence reads were collapsed and filtered to measure the absolute abundance of every unique TCRbeta CDR3 rearrangement. Productive Simpson clonality was computed per sample as the square root of Simpson's diversity index over productive rearrangements. The source is immuneACCESS, and TCRdb retained only in-frame sequences with V and J called. Part of the clones is not carried over; for the studies checked, unresolved V genes explain less than half of this, and the remainder is unexplained. Clone size and V and J calls were adopted from that table, with D and trimming inferred from the DNA. In this sample the table shows approximately 140,000 clones, about 91% of which occur a single time. About 28% of the sample lies in the top ten.

The germline V gene supplies CDR1 MNHEY and CDR2 SVGAGI. At the junction V is shortened by 5 bases and J by 1 base, with 12 bases in between. The CDR3 starts with the cysteine, ends with the phenylalanine, and has 14 residues. Only the CDR3 DNA is retained, 42 bases long and in frame from the first base. Collaborating institutions collected whole blood in K2EDTA tubes following their own protocols. For TCRbeta analysis, collaborators shipped samples as frozen whole blood, isolated PBMCs, or DNA extracted from either of those sample types. The sequence was obtained from a human donor in a cohort sampled during active COVID-19. The sequenced material came from peripheral blood. The rearranged segments are TRBV6-5 and TRBJ2-7, and possibly TRBD2, on 7 matching bases. Here is the DNA: TGTGCCAGCAGTCGGGGGGCGAGGTCCTACGAGCAGTACTTC. Its product reads: CASSRGARSYEQYF.